A selection of T cell receptor beta chains follows, all from one sample in a study of cytomegalovirus exposure and HLA in healthy donors. The protocol was immunoSEQ multiplex PCR, while the TCRdb copy is restricted to in-frame clones and leaves out a portion. Recorded for this sample: 150,000 or so clones. The material sequenced was PBMCs. Source of these receptors: a man aged 30 to 39 in good health and CMV-seronegative. The CDR3 runs from the conserved cysteine through the conserved F or W. Each record gives: V gene, D gene, J gene, CDR3 DNA, CDR3 protein. D genes are given only for firm matches.

v_call: TRBV18
d_call: TRBD1
j_call: TRBJ2-7
cdr3_nt: TGTGCCAGCTCACCACGGACAGGGGTGGGTGCGAGCTCCTACGAGCAGTACTTC
cdr3_aa: CASSPRTGVGASSYEQYF

v_call: TRBV7-2
d_call: TRBD1
j_call: TRBJ1-5
cdr3_nt: TGTGCCACCGCTAGGCAGGGACAGAATCAGCCCCAGCATTTT
cdr3_aa: CATARQGQNQPQHF

v_call: TRBV15
d_call: NA
j_call: TRBJ2-7
cdr3_nt: TGTGCCACCAGCAGAGTGGGGACTTCCTACGAGCAGTACTTC
cdr3_aa: CATSRVGTSYEQYF

v_call: TRBV7-2
d_call: NA
j_call: TRBJ1-1
cdr3_nt: TGTGCCAGCAGACCTCAGAATTCGAACACTGAAGCTTTCTTT
cdr3_aa: CASRPQNSNTEAFF

v_call: TRBV15
d_call: TRBD2
j_call: TRBJ2-1
cdr3_nt: TGTGCCACTTGGACTAGCGGGGTCGACAATGAGCAGTTCTTC
cdr3_aa: CATWTSGVDNEQFF

v_call: TRBV5-1
d_call: NA
j_call: TRBJ2-7
cdr3_nt: TGCGCCAGCAGCTTGGTATTCGGAGACTACGAGCAGTACTTC
cdr3_aa: CASSLVFGDYEQYF

v_call: TRBV12-5
d_call: TRBD2
j_call: TRBJ2-2
cdr3_nt: TGTGCTAGTGGTTTGGTACAAACTAGCGGAAACACCGGGGAGCTGTTTTTT
cdr3_aa: CASGLVQTSGNTGELFF

v_call: TRBV19
d_call: NA
j_call: TRBJ2-7
cdr3_nt: TGTGCCAGTACTGTCGCGGGGGCTGTGAACGAGCAGTACTTC
cdr3_aa: CASTVAGAVNEQYF

v_call: TRBV6-5
d_call: NA
j_call: TRBJ1-2
cdr3_nt: TGTGCCAGCAGTGGGAGGGGTTATGGCTACACCTTC
cdr3_aa: CASSGRGYGYTF

v_call: TRBV7-9
d_call: TRBD2
j_call: TRBJ2-6
cdr3_nt: TGTGCCAGCAGCTTAAGGCGGGGGGGCTCTGGGGCCAACGTCCTGACTTTC
cdr3_aa: CASSLRRGGSGANVLTF

v_call: TRBV2
d_call: TRBD1
j_call: TRBJ1-1
cdr3_nt: TGTGCCAGCTCGGGACAGGCTGTGAACACTGAAGCTTTCTTT
cdr3_aa: CASSGQAVNTEAFF

v_call: TRBV13
d_call: NA
j_call: TRBJ2-1
cdr3_nt: TGTGCCAGCAGCCTACAAGTCACTATCCACTCCTACAATGAGCAGTTCTTC
cdr3_aa: CASSLQVTIHSYNEQFF

v_call: TRBV7-9
d_call: NA
j_call: TRBJ1-2
cdr3_nt: TGTGCCAGCAGCTTAGGCTGGGGGACAAGGGACTATGGCTACACCTTC
cdr3_aa: CASSLGWGTRDYGYTF

v_call: TRBV5-1
d_call: NA
j_call: TRBJ1-3
cdr3_nt: TGCGCCAGCAGCCGAGAGTCACGACAGGCTGGAAACACCATATATTTT
cdr3_aa: CASSRESRQAGNTIYF

v_call: TRBV6-5
d_call: TRBD2
j_call: TRBJ2-1
cdr3_nt: TGTGCCAGCAGTTATTTCGGGAGGGCCGGGTTAAATGAGCAGTTCTTC
cdr3_aa: CASSYFGRAGLNEQFF

v_call: TRBV14
d_call: TRBD1
j_call: TRBJ1-2
cdr3_nt: TGTGCCAGCAGCCACAGAGGTCGGGAACCGGAGGGGGCGACGTCCTATGGCTACACCTTC
cdr3_aa: CASSHRGREPEGATSYGYTF

v_call: TRBV28
d_call: TRBD1
j_call: TRBJ2-2
cdr3_nt: TGTGCCAGCAGTTTCTCGTTAGGGACAGGGGGCGTGAGGGAGCTGTTTTTT
cdr3_aa: CASSFSLGTGGVRELFF

v_call: TRBV12-5
d_call: TRBD2
j_call: TRBJ2-7
cdr3_nt: TGTGCTAGTGGTCCCGATGGGAGGGCCTACGAGCAGTACTTC
cdr3_aa: CASGPDGRAYEQYF